Listed below are T cell receptor beta chains from one sample, sequenced in a study of read filtering for tumor transcriptome and immune sequencing. Each CDR3 protein gets one entry after TCRdb re-called the reads with MiXCR. The sample includes about 93,000 distinct CDR3 sequences, about a fifth of them seen just once. Sequences were obtained from a population of CD138-negative cells sorted from bone marrow. The receptors shown here come from a donor over 35 with multiple myeloma. Each CDR3 is given with its conserved first and last residue. D genes are given only for firm matches. Rows may omit the clone size; those that give it use once, few, many or a size class.

- | - | TRBJ1-2 | TRBV7-2 | CASRVGATPLGYTF | TGTGCCAGCAGGGTGGGGGCAACCCCTCTTGGCTACACCTTC
- | - | TRBJ2-5 | TRBV5-1 | CASSLISFEETQYF | TGCGCCAGCAGCTTGATATCTTTCGAGGAGACCCAGTACTTC
TRBD1 | many | TRBJ1-4 | TRBV2 | CASSSTGVEKLFF | TGTGCCAGCAGTTCGACAGGGGTAGAAAAACTGTTTTTT
- | few | TRBJ1-4 | TRBV5-6 | CASSLRREAAEKLFF | TGTGCCAGCAGCTTGCGCAGGGAAGCGGCTGAAAAACTGTTTTTT
TRBD1 | few | TRBJ1-5 | TRBV28 | CASSLGDRGLQPQHF | TGTGCCAGCAGTTTAGGGGACAGGGGGCTACAGCCCCAGCATTTT
- | many | TRBJ1-1 | TRBV29-1 | CSVKFRPHGVAEAFF | TGCAGCGTTAAATTTCGGCCGCATGGGGTTGCTGAAGCTTTCTTT
- | few | TRBJ1-5 | TRBV20-1 | CSALSRQGNQPQHF | TGCAGTGCTTTAAGTCGTCAGGGGAATCAGCCCCAGCATTTT
- | - | TRBJ1-4 | TRBV20-1 | CSARGAGPSEKLFF | TGCAGTGCTAGAGGGGCAGGGCCAAGTGAAAAACTGTTTTTC
- | - | TRBJ2-2 | TRBV28 | CASRFTDTGELFF | TGTGCCAGCCGGTTCACTGACACCGGGGAGCTGTTTTTT
TRBD1 | many | TRBJ2-1 | TRBV20-1 | CSAGDRGTYNEQFF | TGCAGTGCTGGCGACAGGGGCACCTACAATGAGCAGTTCTTC
TRBD2 | few | TRBJ2-5 | TRBV28 | CASSPVGGGRETQYF | TGTGCCAGCAGTCCAGTCGGGGGGGGGCGAGAGACCCAGTACTTC
TRBD1 | many | TRBJ2-7 | TRBV25-1 | CASSVSGTGSYEQYF | TGTGCCAGCAGTGTGTCCGGGACAGGTTCCTACGAGCAGTACTTC
TRBD1 | many | TRBJ2-7 | TRBV6-5 | CASSKDREYSYEQYF | TGTGCCAGCAGCAAAGACAGGGAATACTCCTACGAGCAGTACTTC
- | many | TRBJ1-5 | TRBV19 | CASTPTRTANQPQHF | TGTGCCAGTACTCCGACCCGGACAGCAAATCAGCCCCAGCATTTT
TRBD1 | many | TRBJ1-5 | TRBV19 | CATRQGQNQPQHF | TGTGCCACCCGACAGGGGCAAAATCAGCCCCAGCATTTT
- | many | TRBJ1-5 | TRBV18 | CASSPGGQPNQPQHF | TGTGCCAGCTCACCGGGTGGGCAGCCGAATCAGCCCCAGCATTTT
- | - | TRBJ1-3 | TRBV29-1 | CSVASGSGNTIYF | TGCAGCGTTGCTTCGGGGTCTGGAAACACCATATATTTT
TRBD2 | many | TRBJ2-3 | TRBV5-1 | CASSFSGGADTQYF | TGCGCCAGCAGCTTTAGCGGGGGGGCCGATACGCAGTATTTT
- | - | TRBJ2-1 | TRBV2 | CASRQGLYNEQFF | TGTGCCAGCAGGCAGGGACTCTACAATGAGCAGTTCTTC
TRBD1 | - | TRBJ1-1 | TRBV2 | CASALTGEAFF | TGTGCCAGCGCCTTGACAGGGGAAGCTTTCTTT
- | many | TRBJ2-2 | TRBV7-9 | CASSLAGTQPGTGELFF | TGTGCCAGCAGCTTAGCCGGGACACAACCCGGGACCGGGGAGCTGTTTTTT
TRBD1 | - | TRBJ1-2 | TRBV5-1 | CASSFAGQGASYGYTF | TGCGCCAGCAGCTTTGCAGGACAGGGGGCATCCTATGGCTACACCTTC
- | - | TRBJ1-4 | TRBV5-1 | CASSLGEWDEKLFF | TGCGCCAGCAGCTTGGGGGAATGGGATGAAAAACTGTTTTTT
- | many | TRBJ2-6 | TRBV28 | CASSLFGSGANVLTF | TGTGCCAGCAGTTTATTTGGCTCTGGGGCCAACGTCCTGACTTTC
- | many | TRBJ1-1 | TRBV27 | CASRLTGNTEAFF | TGTGCCAGCAGGCTAACAGGGAACACTGAAGCTTTCTTT
- | many | TRBJ2-1 | TRBV29-1 | CSVGDNEQFF | TGCAGCGTTGGAGACAATGAGCAGTTCTTC